This T cell receptor (beta chain) appears in the sequencing data of a study of T cell repertoires in cytomegalovirus infection (dated by TCRdb to between 2018 and 2021). Study-wide context: Peptide stimulations targeted recently identified HLA-C-restricted CMV epitopes, whose presentation resists viral immunomodulation, together with well-studied HLA-B-restricted epitopes. Because public TCR beta signatures pointed to carriage of CMV infection together with the matching HLA type, the HLA type of each donor mattered for the analysis. Study-level results and caveats: In both this cohort and an independent roughly 350-donor cohort, the cumulative frequency of public TCR beta family members distinguished carriers of CMV infection plus the relevant HLA type. The ex vivo response was dominated by HLA-C-restricted CMV-specific TCR beta clonotypes, and the single most frequent clonotype in two of eight donors was supplied by these HLA-C-restricted clonotypes.

Data came from an Illumina HiSeq 1500. The public sequencing data were trimmed at Q25 with fastp and processed into clonotypes with MiXCR by TCRdb, which kept only in-frame beta chains. Every CDR3 protein is listed once, alongside the most common genes and DNA of its rows. In all, the sample holds around 570,000 distinct CDR3 sequences, and around 40% of those were seen once. Clones ranked in the top ten supply over 45% of the sample. The treatment or condition label for this specimen denotes: in vitro stimulation with specific CMV peptide epitopes to enrich CMV-specific T cells. Compared with germline, V lacks 1 base and J lacks 2 bases; bases without a gene match: 7. Via the germline V gene (reference sequence), CDR1 is SEHNR and CDR2 FQNEAQ. From the cysteine through the phenylalanine, the CDR3 covers 16 amino acids. Only the CDR3 portion is preserved as DNA: 48 bases, with reading frame beginning at the first base.

There are a few counts of this clonotype. The target of this receptor is not known. Base qualities are not at hand, and no much larger clone is one base apart. This receptor chain uses TRBV7-9 and TRBJ1-2; TRBD1 agrees with 7 junctional bases. The starting material was cultured PBMCs, obtained from culture after CMV antigen stimulation. This receptor was identified in a human donor in good health (CMV status not recorded). Some clones in this sample may be carry-over from other donors' samples. The nucleotide sequence reads as follows: TGTGCCAGCAGCTTAGGGGGAGACAGGGAGAACTATGGCTACACCTTC. Its amino acids are CASSLGGDRENYGYTF.